This T cell receptor (beta chain) was obtained from a study of shared clonotypes between healthy human individuals. The CDR3 contains 18 residues when both ends are counted. Germline V CDR1 and CDR2: LNHDA, SQIVND (reference sequence). General study findings and limits: Against clonotypes common to all four donors, non-shared ones had lower generation probabilities. Rarefaction curves obtained for sorted subsets showed sequencing incomplete despite large depth.

Splitting of each subset's genomic DNA was done evenly across several immunoSEQ plates. Sequencing was performed with immunoSEQ multiplex PCR; in TCRdb, only in-frame clones are kept and a portion is missing. This table holds millions of clones, just over 90% found once. In regard to this clone: Its antigen is as yet unknown. The limits of the CDR3 on the DNA are not certain, so only TCRdb's listed CDR3 is given.

The chain combines TRBV19 with TRBJ2-7. The TCR comes from a man between 18 and 29 years old in good health. The sample was naive CD4+ T cells sorted from blood. The sample's subset: CD45RA+ positively selected. The CDR3: CASSPHQDSGPLSWEQYF.